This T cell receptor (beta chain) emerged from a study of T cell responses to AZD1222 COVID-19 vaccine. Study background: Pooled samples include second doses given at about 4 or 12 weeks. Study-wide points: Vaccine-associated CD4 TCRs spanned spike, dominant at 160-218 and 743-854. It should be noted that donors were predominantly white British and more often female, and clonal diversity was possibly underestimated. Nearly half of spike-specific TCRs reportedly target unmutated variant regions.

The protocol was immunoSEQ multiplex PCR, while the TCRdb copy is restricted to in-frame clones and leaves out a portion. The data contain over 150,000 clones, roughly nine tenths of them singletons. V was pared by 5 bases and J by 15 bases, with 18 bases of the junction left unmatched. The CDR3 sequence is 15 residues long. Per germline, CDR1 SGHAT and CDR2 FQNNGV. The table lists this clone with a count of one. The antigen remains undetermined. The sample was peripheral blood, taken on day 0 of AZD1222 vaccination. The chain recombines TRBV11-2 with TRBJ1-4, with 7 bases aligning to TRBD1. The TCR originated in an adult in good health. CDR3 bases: TGTGCCAGCAGCCGACGACAGGGACTGGGGGAATTGGTGTTTTTT. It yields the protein CASSRRQGLGELVFF.